These 26 T cell receptor beta chains came from one sample sequenced in a study of shared clonotypes between healthy human individuals. Repertoires were generated with immunoSEQ multiplex PCR, while TCRdb's copy carries only in-frame clones and drops some. Among some 2,500,000 clones listed, roughly 92% were seen once. Sequences were obtained from naive CD4+ T cells from PBMCs. The subset here: CD45RA+ positively selected. Receptor source: a man between 18 and 35 years old in good health. Some clones in this sample may be carry-over from other donors' samples.

The chain joins TRBV7-2 to TRBJ1-2; 7 bases are a match to TRBD1. The CDR3 length is 14 residues. With 5 bases clipped from V and 6 bases from J, the junction kept 9 bases outside the gene matches. CDR1 and CDR2 from the germline V gene are SGHTA and FQGNSA. The CDR3 DNA is TGTGCCAGCAGCCCGAGGGCAGGGGGGGATGGCTACACCTTC. Its translation: CASSPRAGGDGYTF.

This rearrangement joins TRBV5-1 to TRBJ2-5, with TRBD1 as a possible D gene (6 bases). Germline V lookup: CDR1 SGHRS, CDR2 YFSETQ. The CDR3 is made up of 14 amino acids. With 1 base removed from V and 4 bases from J, the gap between germline ends came to 11 bases. The CDR3 protein is CASSLWAGAETQYF. The DNA for the CDR3 is TGCGCCAGCAGCTTGTGGGCAGGGGCAGAGACCCAGTACTTC.

About this clone: The sample has other DNA sequences that encode this CDR3 too. This chain uses TRBV5-4 with TRBJ1-1; a possible D gene is TRBD1 (6 bases). Per the germline V gene, CDR1 is SGHNT and CDR2 is YYREEE (reference sequence). Trimming took off 2 bases at V and 3 bases at J, with 11 bases between the two ends. This CDR3 is 14 amino acids long. CDR3 DNA: TGTGCCAGCAGCTTTGGGGGCGGGGACACTGAAGCTTTCTTT. Amino acids: CASSFGGGDTEAFF.

This sequence joins TRBV5-8 and TRBJ1-4; the D gene is possibly TRBD1 (5 bases). The CDR3 runs to 16 residues. Trimming cost V 0 bases and J 8 bases, with 17 bases left between them. Germline V gene lookup returns CDR1 SGHTS and CDR2 YDEGEE. CDR3 residues: CASSLVGRGKGEKLFF. In DNA form, the CDR3 reads TGTGCCAGCAGCTTGGTGGGCCGGGGAAAGGGGGAAAAACTGTTTTTT.

This clone was counted a few times. V gene TRBV6-1 combines with J gene TRBJ1-1; D ambiguous. With 6 bases removed from V and 6 bases from J, the gap between germline ends came to 8 bases. Per the germline V gene, CDR1 is MNHNS and CDR2 is SASEGT. The CDR3 consists of 11 residues. CDR3 amino acids: CASSGLAEAFF. In nucleotides, the CDR3 is TGTGCCAGCAGCGGACTAGCTGAAGCTTTCTTT.

The genes are TRBV10-3 and TRBJ2-5; D perhaps matches TRBD1 (5 bases). With 10 bases removed from V and 1 base from J, the gap between germline ends came to 7 bases. The CDR3 loop spans 11 amino acids. Germline V gene lookup returns CDR1 ENHRY and CDR2 SYGVKD. The CDR3 sequence: CATRVQETQYF. In DNA form, the CDR3 reads TGTGCCACCAGGGTCCAAGAGACCCAGTACTTC.

V gene TRBV5-1 combines with J gene TRBJ2-5; D gene unclear. V lost 6 bases, J lost 5 bases, and 14 bases lay in between. The CDR3 extends over 13 amino acids. CDR1 and CDR2 from the germline V gene are SGHRS and YFSETQ. Here the CDR3 reads CASNSGPGETQYF. In DNA, the CDR3 is TGCGCCAGCAATTCTGGTCCCGGTGAGACCCAGTACTTC.

The chain uses TRBV11-3 and TRBJ2-1; 8 positions agree with TRBD2. V gave up 5 bases and J gave up 6 bases; unmatched junction bases: 15. This CDR3 is built from 17 residues. Per germline, CDR1 SGHNT and CDR2 YENEEA. CDR3 in amino acids: CASSPRGSGAGVNEQFF. CDR3 DNA sequence: TGTGCCAGCAGCCCCCGGGGTAGCGGGGCCGGGGTCAATGAGCAGTTCTTC.

This chain links TRBV5-6 with TRBJ2-1; D unresolved. The CDR3 totals 14 residues. The V end lost 3 bases, the J end lost 3 bases, and 10 bases lay between the germline ends. Germline CDR1 is SGHDT and CDR2 is YYEEEE. Here the CDR3 reads CASSSYDVYNEQFF. CDR3 in DNA: TGTGCCAGCAGCTCATATGACGTCTACAATGAGCAGTTCTTC.

The J gene is TRBJ2-1, the V gene TRBV6-1; D is perhaps TRBD1 or TRBD2 (6 bases each). The CDR3 covers 15 residues. Germline values: CDR1 MNHNS, CDR2 SASEGT. The ends were cut back, 11 bases at V and 4 bases at J, with 21 bases in the middle. CDR3 DNA: TGTGCCCTTCGGAGGGGCGGACAGATATACAATGAGCAGTTCTTC. Its translation: CALRRGGQIYNEQFF.

The chain employs TRBV5-1 and TRBJ1-2; TRBD1 matches at 10 bases. This CDR3 comprises 16 residues. Per the germline V gene, CDR1 is SGHRS and CDR2 is YFSETQ. V shed 4 bases and J 3 bases; nucleotides not matched to a gene: 9. CDR3 sequence reads: CASSIRDRGNDYGYTF. The CDR3 bases are TGCGCCAGCAGCATACGGGACAGGGGCAACGACTATGGCTACACCTTC. The whole variable domain, filled in from reference TRBV5-1 and TRBJ1-2, reads KAGVTQTPRYLIKTRGQQVTLSCSPISGHRSVSWYQQTPGQGLQFLFEYFSETQRNKGNFPGRFSGRQFSNSRSEMNVSTLELGDSALYLCASSIRDRGNDYGYTFGSGTRLTVV.

The rearrangement uses TRBV7-2 and TRBJ2-3, with TRBD1 identical over 8 bases. Trimming removed 6 bases from V and 11 bases from J; junction bases left unmatched: 7. The germline CDR1 and CDR2 sequences are SGHTA and FQGNSA. The CDR3 covers 12 residues. CDR3 in amino acids: CASRLTGERQYF. The CDR3 DNA sequence: TGTGCCAGCAGGCTGACAGGGGAGCGGCAGTATTTT.

The chain links TRBV7-2 to TRBJ2-5; 10 nucleotides line up with TRBD2. Germline-derived CDR1 and CDR2 are SGHTA and FQGNSA. The CDR3 is 14 residues long. V shed 5 bases and J 4 bases; nucleotides not matched to a gene: 4. In nucleotides, the CDR3 is TGTGCCAGCAGCGTCACTAGCGGGACAGAGACCCAGTACTTC. Its protein is CASSVTSGTETQYF.

This rearrangement joins TRBV28 to TRBJ1-1; D ambiguous. The germline gives CDR1 MDHEN, CDR2 SYDVKM. V was clipped by 1 base and J by 2 bases, with 8 bases between them. This CDR3 has 14 amino acids. Here the CDR3 reads CASSLLPANTEAFF. The CDR3 DNA is TGTGCCAGCAGTTTATTACCGGCCAACACTGAAGCTTTCTTT.

The chain recombines TRBV19 with TRBJ1-4; unclear D gene. CDR1 and CDR2 (germline): LNHDA, SQIVND (reference sequence). Trimming stripped 4 bases from V and 8 bases from J, with 20 bases between. This CDR3 has 16 amino acids. This CDR3 is CASSTKYRTQAEKLFF. CDR3 DNA sequence: TGTGCCAGTAGTACTAAATACCGGACTCAGGCAGAAAAACTGTTTTTT.

This rearrangement joins TRBV10-3 to TRBJ1-1, with D perhaps matching TRBD1 (5 bases). The CDR3 extends over 15 amino acids. Trimming pared 6 bases from V and 8 bases from J, leaving 22 bases between. Per germline, CDR1 ENHRY and CDR2 SYGVKD. The CDR3 coding sequence is TGTGCCATCAGCGAGAGAAACCAGGGTGGATTGGAAGCTTTCTTT. Residues: CAISERNQGGLEAFF.

The chain uses TRBV7-2 and TRBJ1-5; 7 nucleotides match TRBD1. CDR3 length: 13 residues. The ends lost 8 bases at V and 6 bases at J; junction bases unmatched: 7. CDR1 SGHTA and CDR2 FQGNSA come from the germline V gene. CDR3 sequence: CASAGTEFQPQHF. CDR3 sequence (DNA): TGTGCCAGCGCGGGGACAGAATTTCAGCCCCAGCATTTT.

The chain carries TRBV7-9 and TRBJ1-1, with D perhaps TRBD1 (6 bases). The CDR3 covers 15 residues. Trimming pared 5 bases from V and 0 bases from J, leaving 13 bases between. Germline-derived CDR1 and CDR2 are SEHNR and FQNEAQ (reference sequence). The CDR3 sequence is CASSPGQIMNTEAFF. The CDR3 DNA sequence: TGTGCCAGCAGCCCCGGACAGATCATGAACACTGAAGCTTTCTTT.

The chain recombines TRBV5-1 with TRBJ2-2; TRBD2 matches at 11 bases. Germline V gives CDR1 SGHRS, CDR2 YFSETQ. The trim removed 4 bases at V and 4 bases at J, leaving 6 bases unmatched. The CDR3 consists of 16 residues. As DNA, the CDR3 is TGCGCCAGCAGCCACGCCGGGACTAGCGGCACCGGGGAGCTGTTTTTT. Translated, it gives CASSHAGTSGTGELFF.

This sequence joins TRBV7-2 and TRBJ2-5, with 9 bases lining up with TRBD2. CDR1 is SGHTA and CDR2 is FQGNSA in the germline V gene. V gave up 3 bases and J gave up 4 bases; unmatched junction bases: 6. The CDR3 is 15 amino acids. The CDR3 region is CASSFLAGYGETQYF. DNA for the CDR3: TGTGCCAGCAGCTTCCTAGCGGGATACGGAGAGACCCAGTACTTC. The full variable domain, its missing parts supplied by reference TRBV7-2 and TRBJ2-5, is GAGVSQSPSNKVTEKGKDVELRCDPISGHTALYWYRQSLGQGLEFLIYFQGNSAPDKSGLPSDRFSAERTGGSVSTLTIQRTQQEDSAVYLCASSFLAGYGETQYFGPGTRLLVL.

Here the CDR3 reads CASSEMRQPFSGNTIYF. The CDR3 nucleotides are TGTGCCAGCAGTGAGATGCGTCAGCCCTTCTCTGGAAACACCATATATTTT. The J gene is TRBJ1-3, the V gene TRBV6-1; no clear D. Trimming left V 3 bases short and J 0 bases short, with 15 bases between. The CDR3 has 17 residues. The germline V gene encodes CDR1 MNHNS and CDR2 SASEGT.

The chain links TRBV6-6 to TRBJ2-7, with D possibly matching TRBD2 (5 bases). The CDR3 contains 13 residues. Germline V CDR1 and CDR2: MNHNY, SVGAGI (reference sequence). Trimming pared 8 bases from V and 0 bases from J, leaving 11 bases between. In nucleotides, the CDR3 is TGTGCCAGCCGGACTTTTAGCTCCTACGAGCAGTACTTC. Its protein is CASRTFSSYEQYF.

This sequence joins TRBV9 and TRBJ2-1, with TRBD2 matching over 12 bases. V was pared by 6 bases and J by 8 bases, with 9 bases of the junction left unmatched. The V gene's germline CDR1 is SGDLS and CDR2 YYNGEE. The length of the CDR3 is 15 residues. CDR3 DNA sequence: TGTGCCAGCACCGAGACTAGCGGGAGAAGCGATGAGCAGTTCTTC. Protein: CASTETSGRSDEQFF. Variable domain in full (rest from reference TRBV9 and TRBJ2-1): DSGVTQTPKHLITATGQRVTLRCSPRSGDLSVYWYQQSLDQGLQFLIQYYNGEERAKGNILERFSAQQFPDLHSELNLSSLELGDSALYFCASTETSGRSDEQFFGPGTRLTVL.

The chain has TRBV9 and TRBJ2-3, with TRBD1 matching 9 bases. The CDR3 totals 16 residues. The V gene end was trimmed by 3 bases and the J gene end by 3 bases; junction bases not matched to a gene: 8. Germline values: CDR1 SGDLS, CDR2 YYNGEE. CDR3 nucleotides: TGTGCCAGCAGCGCTAGAAGACAGGGGGGTACAGATACGCAGTATTTT. Its translation is CASSARRQGGTDTQYF.

The chain joins TRBV2 to TRBJ1-1; possibly TRBD1 for D (5 bases). The germline V and J ends were trimmed by 7 bases and 1 base, with 10 bases remaining between them. Germline-derived CDR1 and CDR2 are SNHLY and FYNNEI. CDR3 length: 13 amino acids. The CDR3 loop is CASTQDKNTEAFF. In nucleotides, the CDR3 is TGTGCCAGCACCCAGGACAAGAACACTGAAGCTTTCTTT.

The chain links TRBV7-2 to TRBJ2-2; tentative D call: TRBD1 (6 bases). Trimming pared 5 bases from V and 9 bases from J, leaving 13 bases between. In germline, CDR1 is SGHTA, CDR2 FQGNSA. The CDR3 is 13 amino acids. CDR3 amino acids: CASSPRTERELFF. The CDR3 DNA is TGTGCCAGCAGCCCCCGGACAGAGCGGGAGCTGTTTTTT.